This is a list of T cell receptor beta chains from one sample in a study of blood T cell repertoires in COVID-19. Repertoires were generated with immunoSEQ multiplex PCR, while TCRdb's copy carries only in-frame clones and drops some. The sample shows approximately 68,000 clones, roughly 84% of them seen only once. Specimen: peripheral blood. The receptors stem from an older woman with acute or convalescent COVID-19. The conserved cysteine and the conserved F or W are not part of the CDR3 here. The D gene is left open where the match is weak.

v_call,j_call,d_call,cdr3_aa
TRBV27,TRBJ2-3,-,ASSPTWFKSPSWTTDTQY
TRBV5-1,TRBJ2-7,TRBD2,ASRLTSGGPYEQY
TRBV5-4,TRBJ2-1,-,ASSSRGGYNEQF
TRBV7-9,TRBJ1-6,-,AGEQTAGSNSPLH
TRBV9,TRBJ2-5,TRBD1,ASSSGQGETQY
TRBV30,TRBJ1-5,TRBD1,AWRGQGGGQPQH
TRBV19,TRBJ2-2,-,ASSSSRDTGELF
TRBV9,TRBJ1-4,-,ASSVTPGEESPGKLF
TRBV6-5,TRBJ1-5,-,ASRNGRGNQPQH
TRBV15,TRBJ1-4,-,ATSRAGGGYEKLF
TRBV3-1/TRBV3-2,TRBJ2-6,-,ASSPLISGANVLT
TRBV11-2,TRBJ1-1,TRBD1,ASSFRPGTGTEAF
TRBV6-1,TRBJ1-6,TRBD1,ASSGDRGSYNSPLH
TRBV19,TRBJ1-1,TRBD1,ASSPLSPRGQYTEAF
TRBV28,TRBJ1-2,TRBD1,ASSTGTVYGYT
TRBV7-9,TRBJ1-1,TRBD1,ASRATGVNTEAF
TRBV7-6,TRBJ2-2,-,ASSLSPAGNTGELF
TRBV7-9,TRBJ1-6,TRBD1,ASSLGTGLDSPLH
TRBV2,TRBJ2-7,-,ASTDPEGSYEQY
TRBV20-1,TRBJ2-1,TRBD1,SASNMGQGDNEQF
TRBV2,TRBJ1-1,-,ATALYTEAF
TRBV5-4,TRBJ1-1,TRBD1,ASSQDRGQNTEAF
TRBV6-1,TRBJ2-7,TRBD1,ASSEPGQGTYEQY
TRBV11-3,TRBJ2-3,TRBD2,ASSFSGGTGTQY
TRBV30,TRBJ2-7,TRBD1,AWRKPQGASGEQY
TRBV5-1,TRBJ1-1,TRBD1,ASSRGTGGEAF
TRBV9,TRBJ1-2,TRBD1,ASSVGTGDGYT
TRBV10-3,TRBJ2-3,-,AISESAGGADTQY
TRBV19,TRBJ2-5,-,ASSGGGRGETQY
TRBV12-3/TRBV12-4,TRBJ1-4,-,ASSSQANEKLF
TRBV9,TRBJ1-1,-,ASSVGDNMNTEAF
TRBV7-9,TRBJ1-1,TRBD1,ASSATGSWNTEAF
TRBV5-1,TRBJ2-6,-,ASRAGAGANVLT
TRBV9,TRBJ2-2,-,ASSVAPGGELF
TRBV9,TRBJ2-1,TRBD2,ASSTSGGAVNEQF
TRBV5-1,TRBJ1-2,TRBD1,ASSLDGTENYGYT
TRBV2,TRBJ1-2,-,ASTPRQIYGYT
TRBV5-4,TRBJ2-7,TRBD2,ASSPGGAGGRYEQY
TRBV28,TRBJ2-7,TRBD2,ASSPPRGGASEQY
TRBV19,TRBJ2-3,TRBD2,ATRASGADTQY
TRBV10-1,TRBJ1-1,-,ASSGEARGTEAF
TRBV6-6,TRBJ1-2,-,ASSYEGHSGYT
TRBV9,TRBJ2-2,TRBD2,ASSVKGTSDTGELF
TRBV2,TRBJ2-1,TRBD2,ASSDSGGAYNEQF
TRBV7-3,TRBJ1-2,-,ASSLKAGGGYT
TRBV7-3,TRBJ1-2,TRBD1,ASSNGQGGGYT
TRBV7-7,TRBJ2-4,-,ASSQDRPLAKNIQY
TRBV5-1,TRBJ2-6,TRBD1,ASSEQGVGANVLT
TRBV5-1,TRBJ2-2,-,ASSFGRAGELF
TRBV5-4,TRBJ2-1,TRBD2,ASSQLAGGYNEQF
TRBV2,TRBJ1-4,-,ASSDPGVREKLF
TRBV30,TRBJ2-3,TRBD2,AFTSGGLRGTDTQY
TRBV5-1,TRBJ2-3,TRBD2,ASSPGLRGGRADTQY